One sample yielded the 20 T cell receptor beta chains listed below, sequenced in a study of blood T cell repertoires in COVID-19. Generated by immunoSEQ multiplex PCR, the TCRdb table keeps only in-frame clones and is missing some. The sample consists of about 140,000 clones, 88% of them appearing once. Sequenced input: peripheral blood. All receptors come from a man aged 55 to 69 with active or convalescent COVID-19.

The chain uses TRBV18 and TRBJ1-1; no reliable D call. CDR3 length: 19 residues. V lost 0 bases, J lost 0 bases, and 20 bases lay in between. In germline, CDR1 is KGHSH, CDR2 LQKENI. The CDR3 is CASSPPRATSTMVNTEAFF. The CDR3 DNA sequence: TGTGCCAGCTCACCACCGAGGGCGACTTCCACTATGGTGAACACTGAAGCTTTCTTT.

The chain carries TRBV2 and TRBJ2-7; TRBD1 aligns across 10 bases. The CDR3 consists of 14 residues. V was clipped by 3 bases and J by 2 bases; unmatched bases: 1. Per germline, CDR1 SNHLY and CDR2 FYNNEI. The CDR3 sequence: CASSEGQGTYEQYF. CDR3 DNA sequence: TGTGCCAGCAGTGAGGGACAGGGGACCTACGAGCAGTACTTC.

The CDR3 coding sequence is TGTGCCAGCAGCTTTGGGTTGGGCAGCACAGATACGCAGTATTTT. As protein: CASSFGLGSTDTQYF. This chain links TRBV11-3 with TRBJ2-3; D is ambiguous. Trimming took 3 bases from V and 0 from J, leaving 10 bases between them. Germline lookup yields CDR1 SGHNT and CDR2 YENEEA. The CDR3 is 15 amino acids.

The rearrangement joins TRBV5-1 to TRBJ2-2, with 12 bases fitting TRBD2. Germline V gene lookup returns CDR1 SGHRS and CDR2 YFSETQ. V lost 5 bases to trimming and J lost 4 bases; unmatched junction nucleotides: 3. This CDR3 is built from 15 residues. The CDR3 is CASSRTSGITGELFF. The CDR3 coding sequence is TGCGCCAGCAGTCGGACTAGCGGGATCACCGGGGAGCTGTTTTTT.

The V gene is TRBV4-1, the J gene TRBJ2-1; D might be TRBD2 (5 bases). V was trimmed by 3 bases and J by 6 bases, leaving 12 bases between them. Germline V CDR1 and CDR2: MGHRA, YSYEKL. The CDR3 has 14 amino acids. The CDR3 DNA reads TGCGCCAGCAGCCAGGACGGGGTCCGCAATGAGCAGTTCTTC. Translated, it gives CASSQDGVRNEQFF.

V and J are TRBV6-1 and TRBJ1-5; tentative D call: TRBD1 (6 bases). The CDR3 covers 14 residues. CDR1 is MNHNS and CDR2 is SASEGT in the germline V gene. Trimming took off 3 bases at V and 7 bases at J, with 13 bases between the two ends. Here the CDR3 DNA reads TGTGCCAGCAGTGAGGGAGGGGGAGGACAGCCCCAGCATTTT. This encodes CASSEGGGGQPQHF.

This clone appeared a single time. The chain has TRBV18 and TRBJ1-1, with unresolved D. The CDR3 extends over 14 amino acids. The V and J ends lost 5 bases and 5 bases respectively, with 15 bases between them. Germline CDR1 is KGHSH and CDR2 is LQKENI. The DNA for the CDR3 is TGTGCCAGCTCAACTAGGACGGCTATAACTGAAGCTTTCTTT. Its protein product is CASSTRTAITEAFF.

The chain couples TRBV7-2 to TRBJ2-4; 13 bases align to TRBD2. Trimming removed 1 base from V and 0 bases from J; junction bases left unmatched: 6. This CDR3 has 19 amino acids. From germline, CDR1 is SGHTA and CDR2 FQGNSA. The CDR3 coding sequence is TGTGCCAGCAGCTTAGTTGGAGGGACTAGCGGGAAAGCCAAAAACATTCAGTACTTC. Translating it yields CASSLVGGTSGKAKNIQYF.

The rearrangement joins TRBV3-1 (or the pseudogene TRBV3-2) to TRBJ1-1; possibly TRBD1 for D (5 bases). Germline values: CDR1 LGHDT, CDR2 YNNKEL (reference sequence). Trimming stripped 4 bases from V and 8 bases from J, with 11 bases between. The CDR3 is made up of 12 amino acids. The CDR3: CASSLRSGEAFF. The CDR3 DNA sequence: TGTGCCAGCAGCCTCCGGTCAGGGGAAGCTTTCTTT.

The DNA of the CDR3 is TGTGCCAGTAGTATTGGGTGGACTAGCGGGAGAACAGATACGCAGTATTTT. It codes for CASSIGWTSGRTDTQYF. The chain couples TRBV19 to TRBJ2-3, with 13 positions matching TRBD2. The V gene end was trimmed by 3 bases and the J gene end by 3 bases; junction bases not matched to a gene: 6. This CDR3 is 17 amino acids long. Germline assignment: CDR1 LNHDA and CDR2 SQIVND (reference sequence). Full variable domain (remainder filled in from reference TRBV19 and TRBJ2-3): DGGITQSPKYLFRKEGQNVTLSCEQNLNHDAMYWYRQDPGQGLRLIYYSQIVNDFQKGDIAEGYSVSREKKESFPLTVTSAQKNPTAFYLCASSIGWTSGRTDTQYFGPGTRLTVL.

This chain joins TRBV28 and TRBJ1-2; the D gene is possibly TRBD1 (6 bases). The CDR3 spans 15 residues. The germline gives CDR1 MDHEN, CDR2 SYDVKM. Trimming took off 6 bases at V and 3 bases at J, with 17 bases between the two ends. Written as DNA, the CDR3 is TGTGCCAGCAGGACCTGGGGGGGCGCATACTATGGCTACACCTTC. Protein: CASRTWGGAYYGYTF.

This clone was observed a handful of times. This chain links TRBV30 with TRBJ2-2; D unresolved. CDR1 GTSNPN and CDR2 SVGIG come from the germline V gene (reference sequence). V was trimmed by 3 bases and J by 1 base, leaving 6 bases between them. This CDR3 contains 13 residues. This chain's CDR3 is CAWSKQNTGELFF. The CDR3 DNA reads as TGTGCCTGGAGCAAGCAGAACACCGGGGAGCTGTTTTTT.

The V gene is TRBV9, the J gene TRBJ2-5, with 11 bases aligning to TRBD2. This CDR3 region has 16 residues. The trim removed 3 bases at V and 5 bases at J, leaving 9 bases unmatched. The V gene's germline CDR1 is SGDLS and CDR2 YYNGEE. The CDR3 protein is CASSEGSGRAGETQYF. The CDR3 nucleotides are TGTGCCAGCAGCGAGGGTAGCGGGAGGGCCGGTGAGACCCAGTACTTC.

V usage is TRBV19 and J usage is TRBJ1-1; D is unclear. This CDR3 has 13 amino acids. Trimming left V 6 bases short and J 4 bases short, with 12 bases between. Germline CDR1 is LNHDA and CDR2 is SQIVND (reference sequence). CDR3 region: CASSRVSGTEAFF. CDR3 DNA sequence: TGTGCCAGTAGCCGGGTGAGCGGCACTGAAGCTTTCTTT.

This rearrangement joins TRBV10-3 to TRBJ2-4, with D tentatively TRBD1 (6 bases). Germline-derived CDR1 and CDR2 are ENHRY and SYGVKD. The CDR3 is made up of 16 amino acids. The V and J ends lost 2 bases and 8 bases respectively, with 19 bases between them. CDR3 bases: TGTGCCATCAGTGAGGGAACAGGGAGTAACGCGGACATTCAGTACTTC. Its translation is CAISEGTGSNADIQYF.

The rearrangement links TRBV10-1 to TRBJ2-7; 7 bases match TRBD2. The V gene end was trimmed by 6 bases and the J gene end by 0 bases; junction bases not matched to a gene: 5. In germline, CDR1 is WNHNN, CDR2 SYGVQD (reference sequence). The CDR3 is 14 residues long. CDR3 sequence: CASRVAGPSYEQYF. CDR3 DNA: TGCGCCAGCAGGGTAGCGGGCCCCTCCTACGAGCAGTACTTC.

V usage is TRBV5-1 and J usage is TRBJ1-2; D remains unclear. V was shortened by 0 bases and J by 3 bases, with 6 bases between the two germline ends. Germline assignment: CDR1 SGHRS and CDR2 YFSETQ. This CDR3 region has 13 residues. CDR3 amino acids: CASSLDSDYGYTF. Here the CDR3 DNA reads TGCGCCAGCAGCTTGGACAGTGACTATGGCTACACCTTC.

The sample holds one count of this clone. The chain couples TRBV2 to TRBJ1-5, with a tentative D call TRBD1 (6 bases). Germline CDR1 is SNHLY and CDR2 is FYNNEI. V shed 7 bases and J shed 5 bases, with 6 bases lying between them. This CDR3 contains 11 residues. The CDR3 coding sequence is TGTGCCAGCAAGGGGGATCAGCCCCAGCATTTT. Protein sequence: CASKGDQPQHF.

This clone was detected only a few times. The V and J genes are TRBV7-2 and TRBJ2-2; the D is unclear. V was cut by 1 base and J by 5 bases, with 8 bases left in between. CDR3 length: 14 residues. Germline CDR1 and CDR2: SGHTA and FQGNSA. CDR3 amino acids: CASSLGLLTGELFF. The CDR3 DNA is TGTGCCAGCAGCTTAGGGCTGTTGACCGGGGAGCTGTTTTTT.

This clone was seen a handful of times. The rearrangement uses TRBV19 and TRBJ2-3; possibly TRBD1 for D (6 bases). The CDR3 is made up of 17 amino acids. CDR1 and CDR2 (germline): LNHDA, SQIVND (reference sequence). V lost 3 bases and J 6 bases, leaving 22 bases between the germline ends. The CDR3 is CASSMFASGQYADTQYF. CDR3 bases: TGTGCCAGTAGTATGTTTGCTTCGGGACAATATGCGGATACGCAGTATTTT.